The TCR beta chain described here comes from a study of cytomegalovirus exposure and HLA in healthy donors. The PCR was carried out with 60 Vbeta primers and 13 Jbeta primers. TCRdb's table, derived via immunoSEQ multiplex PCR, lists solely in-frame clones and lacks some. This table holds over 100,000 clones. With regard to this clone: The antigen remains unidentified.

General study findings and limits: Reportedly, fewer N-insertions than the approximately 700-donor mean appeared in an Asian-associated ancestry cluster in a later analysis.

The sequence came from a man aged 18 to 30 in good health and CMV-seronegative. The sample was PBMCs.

The CDR3 DNA reads as TGTGCCAGCAGCAGCACCAGGGGAGGGACCTACGAGCAGTACTTC. Translating gives CASSSTRGGTYEQYF. This rearrangement joins TRBV6-5 to TRBJ2-7; possibly TRBD2 for D (7 bases). Germline V gene lookup returns CDR1 MNHEY and CDR2 SVGAGI. The CDR3 covers 15 residues. V gave up 6 bases and J gave up 2 bases, with 17 bases separating them.